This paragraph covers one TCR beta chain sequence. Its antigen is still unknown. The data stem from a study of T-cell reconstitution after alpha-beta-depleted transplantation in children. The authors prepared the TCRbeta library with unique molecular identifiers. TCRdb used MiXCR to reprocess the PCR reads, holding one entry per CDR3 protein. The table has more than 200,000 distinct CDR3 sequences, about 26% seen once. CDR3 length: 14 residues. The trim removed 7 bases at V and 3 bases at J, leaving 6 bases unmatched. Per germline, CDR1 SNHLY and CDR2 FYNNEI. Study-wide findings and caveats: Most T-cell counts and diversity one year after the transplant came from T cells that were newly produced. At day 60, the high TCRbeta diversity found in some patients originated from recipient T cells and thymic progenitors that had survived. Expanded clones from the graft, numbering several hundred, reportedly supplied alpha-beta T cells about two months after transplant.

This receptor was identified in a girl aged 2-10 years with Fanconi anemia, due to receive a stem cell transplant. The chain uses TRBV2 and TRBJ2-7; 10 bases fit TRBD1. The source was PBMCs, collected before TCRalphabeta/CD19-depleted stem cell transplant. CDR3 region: CASMVDRGVYEQYF. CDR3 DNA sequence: TGTGCCAGCATGGTGGACAGGGGGGTCTACGAGCAGTACTTC.